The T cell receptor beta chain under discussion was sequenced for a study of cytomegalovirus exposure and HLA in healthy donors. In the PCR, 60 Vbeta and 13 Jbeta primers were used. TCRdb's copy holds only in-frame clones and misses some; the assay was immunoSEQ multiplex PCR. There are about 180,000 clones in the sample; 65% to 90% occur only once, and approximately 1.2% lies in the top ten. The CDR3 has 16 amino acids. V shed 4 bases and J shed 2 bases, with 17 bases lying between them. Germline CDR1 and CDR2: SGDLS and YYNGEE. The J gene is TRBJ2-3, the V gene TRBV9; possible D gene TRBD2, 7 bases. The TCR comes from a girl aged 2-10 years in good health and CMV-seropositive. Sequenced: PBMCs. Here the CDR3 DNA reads TGTGCCAGCAGCCTAGGGGGGGGGAGCCACACAGATACGCAGTATTTT. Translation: CASSLGGGSHTDTQYF.